The TCR beta chain under discussion was sequenced for a study of cytomegalovirus exposure and HLA in healthy donors. Generated by immunoSEQ multiplex PCR, the TCRdb table keeps only in-frame clones and is missing some. The sample carries approximately 300,000 clones, about 90% recorded once. With respect to this clone: Its antigen is undetermined.

Study findings and constraints: For most TCR sequences rarity was the rule, although some public TCRs occurred in many donors. According to a subsequent analysis, TCR clusters identified in the first cohort showed a tendency to co-occur across the roughly 110 validation repertoires. There were 160 or so TCR beta chains listed as cytomegalovirus-associated.

Germline V gene lookup returns CDR1 MNHNS and CDR2 SASEGT. CDR3 length: 13 residues. Trimming removed 4 bases from V and 2 bases from J, with 9 bases in between. An approximately 120-subject validation cohort, separate from the approximately 720-subject first cohort, supplied the donors. The V gene is TRBV6-1, the J gene TRBJ2-7; no firm D call. The clonotype originates from a woman aged 30 to 39 in good health and CMV-seropositive. The specimen was PBMCs. Here the CDR3 reads CASSAEAAYEQYF. DNA of the CDR3: TGTGCCAGCAGTGCCGAGGCAGCCTACGAGCAGTACTTC.